This TCR beta chain was sequenced for a study of cytomegalovirus exposure and HLA in healthy donors. Study observations and caveats: Presence/absence analyses assumed roughly uniform sequencing depth across donors. Productive rates of about 87% or about 30% were seen for most TCR beta V segments in an earlier analysis.

PCR primers comprised 60 Vbeta and 13 Jbeta primers. The method was immunoSEQ multiplex PCR; TCRdb's version includes in-frame clones alone and lacks a portion of them. In the table there are some 170,000 clones, more than 75% of which are singletons. This clone was recorded a few times. The antigen is unknown. Unrecorded immune exposure was likely among donors, who were nominally healthy when sampled. This TCR was recovered from a girl aged 2-9 years in good health and CMV-seropositive. What was sequenced was PBMCs.

The CDR3 sequence: CASTPGSPDTQYF. The CDR3 DNA is TGTGCCAGCACACCAGGGTCCCCAGATACGCAGTATTTT. The chain is built from TRBV7-9 and TRBJ2-3, with D tentatively TRBD1 (5 bases). The CDR3 totals 13 residues. V lost 7 bases to trimming and J lost 4 bases, with 12 bases between them. Germline lookup yields CDR1 SEHNR and CDR2 FQNEAQ (reference sequence). Full variable domain (outside the CDR3, taken from reference TRBV7-9 and TRBJ2-3): DTGVSQNPRHKITKRGQNVTFRCDPISEHNRLYWYRQTLGQGPEFLTYFQNEAQLEKSRLLSDRFSAERPKGSFSTLEIQRTEQGDSAMYLCASTPGSPDTQYFGPGTRLTVL.